The sequence of this T cell receptor beta chain was determined in a study of shared clonotypes between healthy human individuals. This CDR3 is 16 amino acids long. V gave up 2 bases and J gave up 0 bases; unmatched junction bases: 3. CDR1 and CDR2 (germline): MNHNS, SASEGT. TCRdb keeps only in-frame clones here, not all; method: immunoSEQ multiplex PCR. The data contain 1,500,000 or so clones, 98% of them singletons. As concerns this clone: No antigen is known for it.

The split of CD4+ cells yielded CD45RA+ naive and CD45RA-negative memory subsets. The study, taken as a whole, reports: Memory subsets generally showed lower estimated richness than naive subsets. Unshared clonotypes carried lower generation probabilities than those common to all four donors.

This chain links TRBV6-1 with TRBJ2-7; 11 positions match TRBD2. The specimen sequenced was naive CD4+ T cells sorted from blood. Regarding subset: CD45RA+ positively selected. The sequence derives from a man aged 25 to 40 in good health. CDR3 DNA: TGTGCCAGCAGTGAAACTAGCGGGAGTTTCTCCTACGAGCAGTACTTC. Protein product: CASSETSGSFSYEQYF.